This T cell receptor beta chain was identified in a study of CD8 T cells in ankylosing spondylitis (dated by TCRdb to about 2017). The study in broad terms: To find TCR variants linked to disease, the study profiled T cell receptor beta repertoires in ankylosing spondylitis patients and healthy donors. The full study cohort comprised 20 to 25 ankylosing spondylitis patients and over a hundred healthy donors. Samples of peripheral blood were taken, and for ankylosing spondylitis patients, synovial fluid was collected as well. What the work shows at the level of the full study, not this receptor alone: A CD8+ phenotype was shown by the disease-linked clones, which were found at relatively low frequencies in peripheral blood. The disease-linked clones were reported as significantly enriched in matched synovial fluid samples from ankylosing spondylitis patients. A TCR beta motif made up of several highly homologous amino acid variants appeared to be characteristic of blood from ankylosing spondylitis patients. Some motif variants had previously been reported in the synovial fluid and blood of reactive arthritis patients, which suggests shared mechanisms of disease initiation.

The run used an Illumina HiSeq 2500. TCR beta libraries were prepared by quantitative 5'-RACE with molecular barcodes. In the source study's methods: A new computational method based on a probabilistic model of VDJ rearrangement was used to identify disease-linked TCR variants. The raw public reads went through TCRdb reprocessing: fastp at Q25, MiXCR clone calling, in-frame beta chains kept. One record per CDR3 amino acid sequence lists the most common genes and DNA. The V and J calls come from TCRdb's annotation, not from the publication. The sample has roughly 700,000 distinct CDR3 sequences on record, around 20% of them singletons. The leading ten clones occupy about a fifth of the sample. With regard to this clonotype: The antigen it recognizes is unknown. There are no base qualities to consult, and no much larger clone falls within one base.

The receptor was isolated from a male donor with ankylosing spondylitis. Sequencing was done on a sample of blood, either unsorted or a sorted T cell fraction (not recorded which).

The CDR3 reads CASSVWSSGGHGQFF. The DNA sequence is given as TGTGCCAGCAGCGTATGGAGTAGCGGGGGACATGGGCAGTTCTTC. The chain is encoded by TRBV9 joined to TRBJ2-1, and TRBD2 matches 9 of the central bases. The CDR3 spans 15 residues, from the cysteine through the phenylalanine. Just the 45-base CDR3 DNA is kept, in frame starting at base 1. CDR1 and CDR2, per the germline V gene, are SGDLS and YYNGEE. The V end gives up 1 base and the J end 12 bases, leaving 11 bases in the junction not matched to a gene.